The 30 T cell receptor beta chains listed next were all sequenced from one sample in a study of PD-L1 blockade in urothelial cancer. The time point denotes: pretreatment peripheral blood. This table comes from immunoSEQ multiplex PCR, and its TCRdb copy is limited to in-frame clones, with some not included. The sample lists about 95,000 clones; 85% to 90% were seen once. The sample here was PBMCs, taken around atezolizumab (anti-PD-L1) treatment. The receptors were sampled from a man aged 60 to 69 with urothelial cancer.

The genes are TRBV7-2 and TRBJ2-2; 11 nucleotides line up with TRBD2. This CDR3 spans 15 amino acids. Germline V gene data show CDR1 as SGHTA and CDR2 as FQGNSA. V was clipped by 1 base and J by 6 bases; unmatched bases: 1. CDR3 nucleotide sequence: TGTGCCAGCAGCTTAGGGGGACTAGCGGCCGGGGAGCTGTTTTTT. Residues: CASSLGGLAAGELFF.

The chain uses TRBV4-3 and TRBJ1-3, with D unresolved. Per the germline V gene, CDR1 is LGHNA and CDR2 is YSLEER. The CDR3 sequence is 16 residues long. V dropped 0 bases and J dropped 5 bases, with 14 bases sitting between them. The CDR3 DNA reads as TGCGCCAGCAGCCAAGATTTGGGTGGAACTAGAAACACCATATATTTT. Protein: CASSQDLGGTRNTIYF.

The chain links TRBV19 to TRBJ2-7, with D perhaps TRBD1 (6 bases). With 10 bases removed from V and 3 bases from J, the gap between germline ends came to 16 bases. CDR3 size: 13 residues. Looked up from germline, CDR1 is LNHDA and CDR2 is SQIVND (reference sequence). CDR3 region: CAIRDTSIYEQYF. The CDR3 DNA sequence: TGTGCCATCCGGGACACCTCCATCTACGAGCAGTACTTC.

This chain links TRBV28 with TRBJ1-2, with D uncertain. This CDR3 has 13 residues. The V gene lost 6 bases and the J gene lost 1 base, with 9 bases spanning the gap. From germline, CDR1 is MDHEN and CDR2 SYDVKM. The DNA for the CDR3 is TGTGCCAGCAGCGTAACATTTAACTATGGCTACACCTTC. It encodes CASSVTFNYGYTF.

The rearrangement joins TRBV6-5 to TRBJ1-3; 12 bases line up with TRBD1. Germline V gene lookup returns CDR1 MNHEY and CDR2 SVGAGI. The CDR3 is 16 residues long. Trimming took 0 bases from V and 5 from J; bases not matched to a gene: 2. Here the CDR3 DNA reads TGTGCCAGCAGTTACTCGGGACAGGGGGCCCGAAACACCATATATTTT. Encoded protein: CASSYSGQGARNTIYF.

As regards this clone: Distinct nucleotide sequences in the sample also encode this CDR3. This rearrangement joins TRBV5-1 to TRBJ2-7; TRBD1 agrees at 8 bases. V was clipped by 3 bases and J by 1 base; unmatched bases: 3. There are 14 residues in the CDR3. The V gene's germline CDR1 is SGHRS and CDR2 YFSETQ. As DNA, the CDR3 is TGCGCCAGCAGCTCCGGGACAGGTTCCTACGAGCAGTACTTC. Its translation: CASSSGTGSYEQYF.

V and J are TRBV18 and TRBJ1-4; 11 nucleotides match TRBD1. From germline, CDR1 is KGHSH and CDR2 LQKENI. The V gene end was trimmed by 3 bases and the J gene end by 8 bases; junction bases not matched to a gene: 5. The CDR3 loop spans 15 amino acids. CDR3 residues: CASSPTGTGGEKLFF. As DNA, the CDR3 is TGTGCCAGCTCACCTACCGGGACAGGGGGAGAAAAACTGTTTTTT.

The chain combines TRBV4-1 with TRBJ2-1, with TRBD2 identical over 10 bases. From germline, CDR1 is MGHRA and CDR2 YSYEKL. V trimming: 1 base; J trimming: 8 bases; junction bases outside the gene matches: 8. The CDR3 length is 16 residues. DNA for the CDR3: TGCGCCAGCAGCCAAGTGTCAAGCGGGGGGGCGCATGAGCAGTTCTTC. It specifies CASSQVSSGGAHEQFF.

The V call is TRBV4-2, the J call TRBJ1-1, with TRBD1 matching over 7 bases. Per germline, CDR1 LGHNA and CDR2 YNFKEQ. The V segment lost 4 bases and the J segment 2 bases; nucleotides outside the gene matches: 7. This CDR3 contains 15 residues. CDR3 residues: CASSPRTGANTEAFF. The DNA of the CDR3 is TGTGCCAGCAGCCCCCGTACAGGGGCTAACACTGAAGCTTTCTTT.

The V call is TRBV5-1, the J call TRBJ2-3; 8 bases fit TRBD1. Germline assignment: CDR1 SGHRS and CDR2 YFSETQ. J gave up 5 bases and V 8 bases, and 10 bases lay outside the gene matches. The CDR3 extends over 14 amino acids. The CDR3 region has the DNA TGCGCCAGTCGGCCTCAGGGGGCTCAAGATACGCAGTATTTT. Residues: CASRPQGAQDTQYF.

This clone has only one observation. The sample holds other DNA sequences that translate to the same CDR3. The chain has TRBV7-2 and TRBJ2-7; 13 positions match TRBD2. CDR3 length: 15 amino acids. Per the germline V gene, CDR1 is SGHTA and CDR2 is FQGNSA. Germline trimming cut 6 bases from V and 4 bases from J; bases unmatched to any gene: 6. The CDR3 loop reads CASSYRLAGGYEQYF. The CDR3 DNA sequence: TGTGCCAGCAGTTACAGACTAGCGGGAGGTTACGAGCAGTACTTC.

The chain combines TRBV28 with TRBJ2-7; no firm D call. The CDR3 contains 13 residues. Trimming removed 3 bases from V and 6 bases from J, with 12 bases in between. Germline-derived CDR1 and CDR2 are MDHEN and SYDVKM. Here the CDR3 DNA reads TGTGCCAGCAGTTTTTCGGTAGCTTCCGAGCAGTACTTC. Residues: CASSFSVASEQYF.

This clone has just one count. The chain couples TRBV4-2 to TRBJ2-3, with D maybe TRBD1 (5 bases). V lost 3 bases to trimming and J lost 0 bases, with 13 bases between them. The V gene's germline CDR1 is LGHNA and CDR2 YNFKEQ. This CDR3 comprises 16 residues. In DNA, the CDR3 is TGTGCCAGCAGCCATCCAGGGCACCTTAGCACAGATACGCAGTATTTT. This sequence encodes CASSHPGHLSTDTQYF.

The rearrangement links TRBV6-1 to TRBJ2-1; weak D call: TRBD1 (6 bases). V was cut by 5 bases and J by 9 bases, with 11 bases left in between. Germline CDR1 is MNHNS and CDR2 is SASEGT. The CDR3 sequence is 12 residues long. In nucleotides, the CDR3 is TGTGCCAGCAGTCCGAACAGGGTTGAGCAGTTCTTC. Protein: CASSPNRVEQFF.

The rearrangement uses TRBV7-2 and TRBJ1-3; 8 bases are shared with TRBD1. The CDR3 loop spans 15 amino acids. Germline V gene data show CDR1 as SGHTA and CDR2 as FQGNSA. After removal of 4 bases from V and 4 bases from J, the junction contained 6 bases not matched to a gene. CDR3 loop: CASSSWTGIGNTIYF. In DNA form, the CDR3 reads TGTGCCAGCAGCTCCTGGACAGGGATCGGAAACACCATATATTTT.

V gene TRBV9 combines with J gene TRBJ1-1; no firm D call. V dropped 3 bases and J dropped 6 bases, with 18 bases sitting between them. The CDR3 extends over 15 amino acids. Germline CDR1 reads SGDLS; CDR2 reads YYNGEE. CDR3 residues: CASSELRNGKAEAFF. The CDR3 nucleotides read TGTGCCAGCAGCGAATTGAGGAACGGGAAGGCTGAAGCTTTCTTT.

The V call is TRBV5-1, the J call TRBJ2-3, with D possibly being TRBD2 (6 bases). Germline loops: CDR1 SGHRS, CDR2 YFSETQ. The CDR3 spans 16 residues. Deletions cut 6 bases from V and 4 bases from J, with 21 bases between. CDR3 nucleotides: TGCGCCAGCAACCCTGCCGGGGGAGACGGCGCAGATACGCAGTATTTT. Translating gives CASNPAGGDGADTQYF.

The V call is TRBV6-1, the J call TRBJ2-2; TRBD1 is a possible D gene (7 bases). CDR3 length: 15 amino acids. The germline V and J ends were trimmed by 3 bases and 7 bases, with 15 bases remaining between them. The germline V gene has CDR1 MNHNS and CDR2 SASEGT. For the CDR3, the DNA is TGTGCCAGCAGTGAGGTTCAGGGGGGCTACGGGGAGCTGTTTTTT. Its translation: CASSEVQGGYGELFF.

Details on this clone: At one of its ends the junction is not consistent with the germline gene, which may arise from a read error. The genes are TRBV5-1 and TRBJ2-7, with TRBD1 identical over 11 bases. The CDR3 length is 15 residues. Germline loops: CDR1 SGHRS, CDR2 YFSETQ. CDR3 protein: CANSLGQGDIYEQYF. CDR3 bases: TGCGCCAACAGCTTGGGACAGGGGGATATCTACGAGCAGTACTTC.

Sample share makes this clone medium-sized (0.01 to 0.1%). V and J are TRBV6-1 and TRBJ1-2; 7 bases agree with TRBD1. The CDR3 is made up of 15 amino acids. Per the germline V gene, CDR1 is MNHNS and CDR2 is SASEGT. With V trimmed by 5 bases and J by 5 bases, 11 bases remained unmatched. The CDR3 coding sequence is TGTGCCAGCAGTACTCAACAGGGGCCCTCGTATGGCTACACCTTC. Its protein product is CASSTQQGPSYGYTF.

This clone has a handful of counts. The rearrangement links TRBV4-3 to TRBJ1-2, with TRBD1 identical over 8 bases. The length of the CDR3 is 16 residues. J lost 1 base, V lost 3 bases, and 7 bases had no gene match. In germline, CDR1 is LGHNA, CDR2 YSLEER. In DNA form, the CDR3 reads TGCGCCAGCAGCCAGGGGTCCGGACAGGGTAACTATGGCTACACCTTC. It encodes CASSQGSGQGNYGYTF.

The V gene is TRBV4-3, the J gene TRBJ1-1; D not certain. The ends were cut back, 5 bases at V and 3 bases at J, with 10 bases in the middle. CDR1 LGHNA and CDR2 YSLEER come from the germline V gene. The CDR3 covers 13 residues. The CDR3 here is CASSYGRDTEAFF. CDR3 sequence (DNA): TGCGCCAGCAGCTACGGGAGGGACACTGAAGCTTTCTTT.

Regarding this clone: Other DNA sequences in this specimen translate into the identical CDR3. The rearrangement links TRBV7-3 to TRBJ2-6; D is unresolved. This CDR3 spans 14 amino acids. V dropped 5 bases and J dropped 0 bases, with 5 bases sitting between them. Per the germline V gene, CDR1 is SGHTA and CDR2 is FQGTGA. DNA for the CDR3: TGTGCCAGCAGCCCTAACTCTGGGGCCAACGTCCTGACTTTC. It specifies CASSPNSGANVLTF.

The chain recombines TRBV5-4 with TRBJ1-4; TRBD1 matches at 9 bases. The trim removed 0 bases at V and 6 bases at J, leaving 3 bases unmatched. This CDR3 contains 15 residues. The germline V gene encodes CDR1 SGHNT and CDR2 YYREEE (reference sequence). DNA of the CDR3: TGTGCCAGCAGCTTGGACAGGGGGCGGGATGAAAAACTGTTTTTT. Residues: CASSLDRGRDEKLFF.

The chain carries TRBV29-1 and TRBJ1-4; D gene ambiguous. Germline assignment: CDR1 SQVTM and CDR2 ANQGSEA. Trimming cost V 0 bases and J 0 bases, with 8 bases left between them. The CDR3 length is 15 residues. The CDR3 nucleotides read TGCAGCGTTGAAGACCAGATTGCAACTAATGAAAAACTGTTTTTT. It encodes CSVEDQIATNEKLFF.

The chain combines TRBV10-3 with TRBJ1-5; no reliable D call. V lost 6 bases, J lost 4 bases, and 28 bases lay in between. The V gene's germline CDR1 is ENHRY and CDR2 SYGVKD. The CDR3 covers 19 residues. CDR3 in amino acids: CAISPPHQVDMEMNQPQHF. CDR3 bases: TGTGCCATCAGCCCACCCCACCAAGTTGACATGGAAATGAATCAGCCCCAGCATTTT.

The CDR3 sequence: CASSASGHATNEKLFF. The CDR3, as DNA: TGTGCCAGTAGTGCCTCCGGACACGCAACTAATGAAAAACTGTTTTTT. The chain carries TRBV19 and TRBJ1-4, with D maybe TRBD1 (5 bases). Germline CDR1 and CDR2: LNHDA and SQIVND (reference sequence). The CDR3 is made up of 16 amino acids. V lost 5 bases and J 0 bases, leaving 13 bases between the germline ends.

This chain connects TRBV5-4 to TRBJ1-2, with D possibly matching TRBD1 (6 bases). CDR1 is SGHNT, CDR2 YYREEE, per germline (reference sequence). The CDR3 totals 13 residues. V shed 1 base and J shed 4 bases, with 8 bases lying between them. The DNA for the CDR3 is TGTGCCAGCAGCTTGAGACAGGCCTATGGCTACACCTTC. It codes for CASSLRQAYGYTF.

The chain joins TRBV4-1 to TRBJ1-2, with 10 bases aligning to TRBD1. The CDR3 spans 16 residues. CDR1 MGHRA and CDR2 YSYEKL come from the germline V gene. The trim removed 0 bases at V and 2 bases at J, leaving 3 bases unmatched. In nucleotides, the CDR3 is TGCGCCAGCAGCCAAGATCGGACAGGGGGGAACTATGGCTACACCTTC. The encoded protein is CASSQDRTGGNYGYTF.

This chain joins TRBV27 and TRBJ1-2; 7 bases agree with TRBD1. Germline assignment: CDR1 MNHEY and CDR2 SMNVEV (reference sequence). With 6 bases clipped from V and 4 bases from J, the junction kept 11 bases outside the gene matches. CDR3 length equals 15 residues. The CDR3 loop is CASRSQGTSGYGYTF. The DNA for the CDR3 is TGTGCCAGCAGATCACAGGGGACCTCAGGCTATGGCTACACCTTC.